Below, 20 T cell receptor beta chains from the same sample are listed, as sequenced in a study of metastatic and nonmetastatic thyroid tumors. No patient received treatment before thyroid surgery. TCRdb re-processed the PCR reads through MiXCR. Of roughly 20,000 clones in the sample, 34% were seen once. Sequencing was carried out using tumor tissue. These receptors originate from a male donor with papillary thyroid cancer or a benign thyroid nodule (not recorded which). Some clones in this sample may be carry-over from other donors' samples.

This clone showed up many times. The chain recombines TRBV25-1 with TRBJ2-7; 7 bases match TRBD2. The CDR3 has 14 amino acids. Per germline, CDR1 MGHDK and CDR2 SYGVNS. Losses at the gene ends were 3 bases for V and 3 bases for J; bases not matched to a gene: 5. This CDR3 reads CASSESGGLYEQYF. The CDR3 nucleotides read TGTGCCAGCAGTGAGTCGGGGGGTCTCTACGAGCAGTACTTC.

This clone has ten or more counts. This sequence joins TRBV11-3 and TRBJ2-1; D may correspond to TRBD1 or TRBD2 (7 bases each). The length of the CDR3 is 15 residues. V lost 5 bases to trimming and J lost 0 bases, with 11 bases between them. CDR1 and CDR2 from the germline V gene are SGHNT and YENEEA. CDR3 nucleotide sequence: TGTGCCAGCAGCCAGGGGGGGAGCTCCTACAATGAGCAGTTCTTC. Protein sequence: CASSQGGSSYNEQFF.

The V and J genes are TRBV6-1 and TRBJ2-2; TRBD1 agrees at 8 bases. The CDR3 sequence is 15 residues long. Germline V gives CDR1 MNHNS, CDR2 SASEGT. V trimming: 5 bases; J trimming: 7 bases; junction bases outside the gene matches: 9. In DNA form, the CDR3 reads TGTGCCAGCAGTCCTCCGGGACAGGCGGTCGGGGAGCTGTTTTTT. It encodes CASSPPGQAVGELFF.

This clone was counted at least ten times. This rearrangement joins TRBV5-6 to TRBJ2-1; TRBD2 aligns across 14 bases. The CDR3 sequence is 14 residues long. CDR1 SGHDT and CDR2 YYEEEE come from the germline V gene. J was trimmed by 8 bases and V by 7 bases; bases with no gene match: 5. As DNA, the CDR3 is TGTGCCAGCTCTGGACTAGCGGGAGGAGATGAGCAGTTCTTC. Residues: CASSGLAGGDEQFF.

Judged by abundance, this clone is medium-sized. The chain joins TRBV4-1 to TRBJ2-2; tentative D call: TRBD1 (5 bases). The CDR3 has 15 residues. Germline-derived CDR1 and CDR2 are MGHRA and YSYEKL. V lost 1 base, J lost 6 bases, and 12 bases lay in between. For the CDR3, the DNA is TGCGCCAGCAGCCAAGGGGAAGGGGCGCCCGGGGAGCTGTTTTTT. Translation: CASSQGEGAPGELFF.

The J gene is TRBJ2-3, the V gene TRBV11-1, with TRBD2 matching over 9 bases. This CDR3 is built from 15 residues. Germline-derived CDR1 and CDR2 are SGHAT and FQDESV (reference sequence). After removal of 2 bases from V and 3 bases from J, the junction contained 3 bases not matched to a gene. CDR3 sequence: CASSLLAGGTDTQYF. CDR3 DNA: TGTGCCAGCAGCTTACTCGCGGGAGGGACAGATACGCAGTATTTT.

The V and J genes are TRBV15 and TRBJ2-1; a possible D gene is TRBD2 (6 bases). V dropped 0 bases and J dropped 2 bases, with 11 bases sitting between them. The CDR3 consists of 16 residues. The germline V gene has CDR1 LNHNV and CDR2 YYDKDF (reference sequence). In DNA form, the CDR3 reads TGTGCCACCAGCAGAGAGGGACTCGCACCCTACAATGAGCAGTTCTTC. It yields the protein CATSREGLAPYNEQFF.

The chain recombines TRBV27 with TRBJ2-1; D perhaps matches TRBD1 (5 bases). This CDR3 comprises 15 residues. Germline lookup yields CDR1 MNHEY and CDR2 SMNVEV (reference sequence). V dropped 4 bases and J dropped 3 bases, with 13 bases sitting between them. Written as DNA, the CDR3 is TGTGCCAGCAGTTCCCTTGGGGCAAGCTACAATGAGCAGTTCTTC. Translating gives CASSSLGASYNEQFF.

This clone was observed many times. The rearrangement joins TRBV14 to TRBJ2-7, with D maybe TRBD2 (6 bases). Germline V gene lookup returns CDR1 SGHDN and CDR2 FVKESK. There are 14 residues in the CDR3. V lost 0 bases and J 7 bases, leaving 13 bases between the germline ends. The CDR3 loop reads CASSQDLRRGEQYF. CDR3 in DNA: TGTGCCAGCAGCCAAGATCTTAGGAGGGGTGAGCAGTACTTC. Filled out from reference TRBV14 and TRBJ2-7, the complete variable domain reads EAGVTQFPSHSVIEKGQTVTLRCDPISGHDNLYWYRRVMGKEIKFLLHFVKESKQDESGMPNNRFLAERTGGTYSTLKVQPAELEDSGVYFCASSQDLRRGEQYFGPGTRLTVT.

The gene calls are TRBV2 and TRBJ1-6; D is perhaps TRBD1 (5 bases). Germline-derived CDR1 and CDR2 are SNHLY and FYNNEI. V was trimmed by 10 bases and J by 7 bases, leaving 17 bases between them. The CDR3 runs 14 residues. The CDR3 nucleotides are TGTGCCATCAGATGGACATGGGTAAATTCACCCCTCCACTTT. Encoded protein: CAIRWTWVNSPLHF.

V gene TRBV20-1 combines with J gene TRBJ2-7; 14 bases are a match to TRBD2. CDR1 DFQATT and CDR2 SNEGSKA come from the germline V gene (reference sequence). V lost 4 bases to trimming and J lost 4 bases; unmatched junction nucleotides: 18. The CDR3 totals 19 residues. CDR3 sequence (DNA): TGCAGTGCTATACGTTTTCGACTAGCGGGAGGGCCCTTCGTTTACGAGCAGTACTTC. It is translated as CSAIRFRLAGGPFVYEQYF.

The sample holds many counts of this clone. This chain connects TRBV4-1 to TRBJ2-7, with D possibly TRBD1 on 5 matching bases. The V gene's germline CDR1 is MGHRA and CDR2 YSYEKL. V shed 6 bases and J shed 4 bases, with 19 bases lying between them. The CDR3 is made up of 15 amino acids. Here the CDR3 reads CASSIRRGAQYEQYF. The CDR3 nucleotides read TGCGCCAGCAGTATCCGAAGGGGCGCGCAGTACGAGCAGTACTTC.

This clone is classed as medium-sized (0.01 to 0.1%). The chain uses TRBV6-1 and TRBJ1-6; 8 bases match TRBD1. J gave up 7 bases and V 6 bases, and 5 bases lay outside the gene matches. The CDR3 extends over 14 amino acids. Germline V gene data show CDR1 as MNHNS and CDR2 as SASEGT. DNA of the CDR3: TGTGCCAGCAGCCGGACAGGGCTAAATTCACCCCTCCACTTT. It specifies CASSRTGLNSPLHF.

V usage is TRBV5-1 and J usage is TRBJ2-3; 7 bases map to TRBD1. This CDR3 is 15 amino acids long. The V and J ends lost 0 bases and 2 bases, in that order; junction bases with no gene match: 3. Germline V CDR1 and CDR2: SGHRS, YFSETQ. The CDR3 nucleotides read TGCGCCAGCAGCTTGGTAGGACAGGTCACAGATACGCAGTATTTT. This codes for CASSLVGQVTDTQYF. Full variable domain (remainder filled in from reference TRBV5-1 and TRBJ2-3): KAGVTQTPRYLIKTRGQQVTLSCSPISGHRSVSWYQQTPGQGLQFLFEYFSETQRNKGNFPGRFSGRQFSNSRSEMNVSTLELGDSALYLCASSLVGQVTDTQYFGPGTRLTVL.

The V gene is TRBV5-1, the J gene TRBJ2-5; 9 nucleotides align to TRBD2. The trim removed 4 bases at V and 10 bases at J, leaving 20 bases unmatched. The CDR3 sequence is 17 residues long. Germline CDR1 reads SGHRS; CDR2 reads YFSETQ. DNA of the CDR3: TGCGCCAGCAGCGCCTCCGCTTGGGTAGCGGGAGTGGGTGGCCAGTACTTC. It specifies CASSASAWVAGVGGQYF.

A remark on this clone: Likely a read error: the CDR3 ends without its conserved phenylalanine or tryptophan. The rearrangement links TRBV30 to TRBJ1-2; no firm D call. Germline V lookup: CDR1 GTSNPN, CDR2 SVGIG (reference sequence). The CDR3 is 12 residues long. With 0 bases removed from V and 11 bases from J, the gap between germline ends came to 13 bases. CDR3 in DNA: TGTGCCTGGAGTGTACGTTACAGTGCTTACACCTTA. Translated: CAWSVRYSAYTL.

By sample share, this clone is medium-sized. The J gene is TRBJ2-7, the V gene TRBV4-2, with 9 bases aligning to TRBD1. The CDR3 sequence is 15 residues long. Germline assignment: CDR1 LGHNA and CDR2 YNFKEQ. The V and J ends lost 3 bases and 5 bases, in that order; junction bases with no gene match: 8. The CDR3 nucleotides are TGTGCCAGCAGCCACCTGGGGGACAGGGCCCACGAGCAGTACTTC. It encodes CASSHLGDRAHEQYF.

The table lists this clone with many counts. CDR3 protein: CASSLQTGANVLTF. The CDR3 DNA reads TGTGCCAGCAGCTTACAAACTGGGGCCAACGTCCTGACTTTC. The rearrangement uses TRBV5-4 and TRBJ2-6; D remains ambiguous. The CDR3 runs 14 residues. Germline V gene data show CDR1 as SGHNT and CDR2 as YYREEE (reference sequence). V was clipped by 2 bases and J by 2 bases, with 5 bases between them.

A word on this clone: The junction departs from the called germline gene at one end, perhaps through a read error. The chain uses TRBV5-5 and TRBJ1-2; weak D call: TRBD1 (6 bases). Germline lookup yields CDR1 SGHKS and CDR2 YYEKEE (reference sequence). This CDR3 has 13 residues. The CDR3 spells CARSLQGNNGYTF. As DNA, the CDR3 is TGTGCCAGAAGCTTGCAGGGGAACAATGGCTACACCTTC. Based on the CDR3 plus reference TRBV5-5 and TRBJ1-2, the full variable domain is DAGVTQSPTHLIKTRGQQVTLRCSPISGHKSVSWYQQVLGQGPQFIFQYYEKEERGRGNFPDRFSARQFPNYSSELNVNALLLGDSALYLCARSLQGNNGYTFGSGTRLTVV.

Comment on this clone: The junction departs from germline at one end; a sequencing error may be responsible. The chain recombines TRBV7-9 with TRBJ2-3; unclear D gene. Germline values: CDR1 SEHNR, CDR2 FQNEAQ (reference sequence). The CDR3 is made up of 14 amino acids. In DNA, the CDR3 is TGTGCCAGCGGGTCCTTTGTCGGCACAGATGCGCATCATTTT. Protein sequence: CASGSFVGTDAHHF.